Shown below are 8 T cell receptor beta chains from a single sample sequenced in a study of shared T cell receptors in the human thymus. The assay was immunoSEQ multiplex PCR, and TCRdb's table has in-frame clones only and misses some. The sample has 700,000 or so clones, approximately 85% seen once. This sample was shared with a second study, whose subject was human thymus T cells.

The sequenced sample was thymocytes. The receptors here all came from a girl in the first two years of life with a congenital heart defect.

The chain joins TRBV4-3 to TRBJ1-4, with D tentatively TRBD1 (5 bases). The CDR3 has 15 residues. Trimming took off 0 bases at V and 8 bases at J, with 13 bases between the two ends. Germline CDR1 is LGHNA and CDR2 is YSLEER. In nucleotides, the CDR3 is TGCGCCAGCAGCCAAGATGCGGGGGTCTACGAAAAACTGTTTTTT. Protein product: CASSQDAGVYEKLFF.

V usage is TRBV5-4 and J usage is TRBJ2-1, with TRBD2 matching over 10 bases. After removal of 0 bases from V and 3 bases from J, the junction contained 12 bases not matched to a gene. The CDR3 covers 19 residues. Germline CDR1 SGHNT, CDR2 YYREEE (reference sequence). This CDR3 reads CASSLAASGGRGGYNEQFF. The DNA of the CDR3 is TGTGCCAGCAGCTTGGCCGCTAGCGGGGGACGGGGGGGCTACAATGAGCAGTTCTTC.

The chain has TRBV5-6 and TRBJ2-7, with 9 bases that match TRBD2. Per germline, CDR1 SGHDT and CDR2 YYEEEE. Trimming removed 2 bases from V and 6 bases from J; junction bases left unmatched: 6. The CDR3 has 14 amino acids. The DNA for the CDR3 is TGTGCCAGCAGCTTCGGCGGGGGGGTGGTCGAGCAGTACTTC. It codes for CASSFGGGVVEQYF.

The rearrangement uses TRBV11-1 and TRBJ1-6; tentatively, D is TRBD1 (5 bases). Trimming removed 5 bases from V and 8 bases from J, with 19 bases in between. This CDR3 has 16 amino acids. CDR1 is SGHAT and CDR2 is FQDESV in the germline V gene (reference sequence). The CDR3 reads CASSPGTPTADSPLHF. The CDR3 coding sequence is TGTGCCAGCAGCCCCGGGACTCCTACGGCGGATTCACCCCTCCACTTT.

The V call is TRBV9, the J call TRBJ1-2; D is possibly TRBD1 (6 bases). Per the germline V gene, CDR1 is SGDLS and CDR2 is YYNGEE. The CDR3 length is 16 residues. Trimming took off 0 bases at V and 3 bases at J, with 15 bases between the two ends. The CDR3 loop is CASSVAPRGSDYGYTF. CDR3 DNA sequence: TGTGCCAGCAGCGTAGCACCTAGGGGGTCCGACTATGGCTACACCTTC.

The CDR3 DNA reads TGTGCCAGCAGCTTATTTTCCCCCGGGACAGAAGCTTTCTTT. Residues: CASSLFSPGTEAFF. The chain uses TRBV5-4 and TRBJ1-1, with a weak D call TRBD1 (6 bases). Germline V CDR1 and CDR2: SGHNT, YYREEE (reference sequence). This CDR3 spans 14 amino acids. Trimming left V 2 bases short and J 8 bases short, with 16 bases between.

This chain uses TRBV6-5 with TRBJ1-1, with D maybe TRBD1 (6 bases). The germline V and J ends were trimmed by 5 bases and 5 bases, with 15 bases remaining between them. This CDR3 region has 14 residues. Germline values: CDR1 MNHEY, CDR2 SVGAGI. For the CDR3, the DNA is TGTGCCAGCAGTGAACCGGACAGTGGTACTGAAGCTTTCTTT. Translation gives CASSEPDSGTEAFF.

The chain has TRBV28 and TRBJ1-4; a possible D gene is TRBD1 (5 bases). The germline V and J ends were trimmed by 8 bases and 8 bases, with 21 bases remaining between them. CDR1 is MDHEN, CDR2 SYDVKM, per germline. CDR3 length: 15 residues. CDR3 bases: TGTGCCAGCGGACCCATCCGCAGGGTGGAGGAAAAACTGTTTTTT. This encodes CASGPIRRVEEKLFF. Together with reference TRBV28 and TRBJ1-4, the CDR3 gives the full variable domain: DVKVTQSSRYLVKRTGEKVFLECVQDMDHENMFWYRQDPGLGLRLIYFSYDVKMKEKGDIPEGYSVSREKKERFSLILESASTNQTSMYLCASGPIRRVEEKLFFGSGTQLSVL.